The rows below give T cell receptor beta chains drawn from one sample of a study of T cell responses to AZD1222 COVID-19 vaccine. Only in-frame clones appear in the TCRdb table, and some are missing; sequencing was by immunoSEQ multiplex PCR. The sample holds 96,000 or so clones, 80% to 90% seen once. The sequencing used peripheral blood, collected on day 0 of AZD1222 vaccination. These receptors all come from an adult in good health. Each CDR3 is given with its conserved first and last residue. The D gene is left open where the match is weak. The size of a clone is reported for some rows only, either as once, few or many, or as a class for expanded clones.

v_gene	j_gene	d_gene	abundance	CDR3nt	CDR3aa
TRBV9	TRBJ2-6	NA	NA	TGTGCCAGCAGCGTAGTGGGGCTGGGGTCTGGGGCCAACGTCCTGACTTTC	CASSVVGLGSGANVLTF
TRBV4-2	TRBJ2-4	TRBD2	NA	TGTGCCAGCAGCCGCAGTAGCGGGGGAAGGGGCAAAAACATTCAGTACTTC	CASSRSSGGRGKNIQYF
TRBV12-2	TRBJ1-2	NA	NA	TGTGCAAGTCGCTTAGTTTGTTTGGGACATGGCTACACCTTC	CASRLVCLGHGYTF
TRBV6-5	TRBJ1-1	NA	NA	TGTGCCAGCAGCCCCCCTCGGGGCGGGAGCACTGAAGCTTTCTTT	CASSPPRGGSTEAFF
TRBV5-4	TRBJ2-5	TRBD1	NA	TGTGCCAGCAGCCTCCAACAGGGGCAAGAGACCCAGTACTTC	CASSLQQGQETQYF
TRBV3-1/TRBV3-2	TRBJ1-4	NA	NA	TGTGCCAGCAGCCAAGATCTAGAGGCAACTAATGAAAAACTGTTTTTT	CASSQDLEATNEKLFF
TRBV5-1	TRBJ1-2	TRBD1	NA	TGCGCCAGCAGCTTGCAGGGGGCGCCTTATGGCTACACCTTC	CASSLQGAPYGYTF
TRBV12-3/TRBV12-4	TRBJ1-1	TRBD1	NA	TGTGCCAGCAGTAGTAGGACAGGGGGTTACGCTTTCTTT	CASSSRTGGYAFF
TRBV7-3	TRBJ2-3	NA	NA	TGTGCCAGCAGTTTCGAGGGAATTCAGACAGATACGCAGTATTTT	CASSFEGIQTDTQYF
TRBV4-3	TRBJ1-3	NA	NA	TGCGCCAGCAGCCAAGTTTTCTCGGGATTTGGAAACACCATATATTTT	CASSQVFSGFGNTIYF
TRBV29-1	TRBJ2-1	NA	NA	TGCAGCGGGCTTGGGTTCGATGAGCAGTTCTTC	CSGLGFDEQFF
TRBV5-1	TRBJ1-2	NA	once	TGCGCCAGCAGAGAGGCCGGGGATGGAGGCTACACCTTC	CASREAGDGGYTF
TRBV7-2	TRBJ2-3	NA	NA	TGTGCCAGCAGCTTAGGTCGGCCCACAGATACGCAGTATTTT	CASSLGRPTDTQYF
TRBV9	TRBJ2-7	NA	NA	TGTGCCAGCAGCGTAGGCGTCCGCGAGGGCGAGCAGTACTTC	CASSVGVREGEQYF
TRBV2	TRBJ2-2	TRBD1	NA	TGTGCCAGCAGCGACAGGGCGGACACCGGGGAGCTGTTTTTT	CASSDRADTGELFF
TRBV4-1	TRBJ1-4	NA	NA	TGCGCCAGCAGCCAAGATCCTGGACTGGATGAAAAACTGTTTTTT	CASSQDPGLDEKLFF
TRBV14	TRBJ2-5	NA	once	TGTGCCAGCAGCCCTTGGGGGAAAGCGGCCGAGACCCAGTACTTC	CASSPWGKAAETQYF
TRBV4-2	TRBJ2-1	NA	few	TGTGCCAGCAGCCGAAGCAACAGGGGACTAGACTCCTACAATGAGCAGTTCTTC	CASSRSNRGLDSYNEQFF
TRBV19	TRBJ1-1	TRBD1	NA	TGTGCCAGTAGTATAGAGGGGACAGTTAACACTGAAGCTTTCTTT	CASSIEGTVNTEAFF
TRBV5-4	TRBJ1-1	NA	NA	TGTGCCAGCAGCTTGGGGGGAGGGGGAGGTCGGTCTGAAGCTTTCTTT	CASSLGGGGGRSEAFF
TRBV6-5	TRBJ2-5	NA	once	TGTGCCAGCAGTTATACCGGGACACTGTATTCGGAGACCCAGTACTTC	CASSYTGTLYSETQYF
TRBV7-2	TRBJ1-1	NA	NA	TGTGCCAGCAGCTTTACCAAGAACACTGAAGCTTTCTTT	CASSFTKNTEAFF
TRBV9	TRBJ1-6	TRBD1	NA	TGTGCCAGCAGCGCCGGGACAGGGACCAGTTTTAATTCACCCCTCCACTTT	CASSAGTGTSFNSPLHF
TRBV7-2	TRBJ1-1	NA	once	TGTGCCAGCAGCTTAGCCCAGGCGAACACTGAAGCTTTCTTT	CASSLAQANTEAFF
TRBV24-1	TRBJ1-5	NA	NA	TGTGCCACCAGTGAAACAGGGCGGGGGAGCAATCAGCCCCAGCATTTT	CATSETGRGSNQPQHF
TRBV19	TRBJ1-1	TRBD1	NA	TGTGCCAGTAGTATAGTGAGAGGGGGCAACGCTGAAGCTTTCTTT	CASSIVRGGNAEAFF
TRBV15	TRBJ1-1	NA	NA	TGTGCCACCAGCTTCCGGACAGCAAACACTGAAGCTTTCTTT	CATSFRTANTEAFF
TRBV10-3	TRBJ2-3	NA	NA	TGTGCCATCAGTGGAGACAGTACAGATACGCAGTATTTT	CAISGDSTDTQYF
TRBV3-1/TRBV3-2	TRBJ1-1	NA	NA	TGTGCCAGCAGCCAAGAACGGTACAGCCAGAAGACTGAAGCTTTCTTT	CASSQERYSQKTEAFF
TRBV4-3	TRBJ1-1	NA	NA	TGCGCCAGCAGCCAAGATCCCGGTCAATACACTGAAGCTTTCTTT	CASSQDPGQYTEAFF
TRBV29-1	TRBJ1-3	TRBD1	NA	TGCAGCGTTTGGGACAGGGGCGGTGGAAACACCATATATTTT	CSVWDRGGGNTIYF
TRBV28	TRBJ1-5	NA	NA	TGTGCCAGCAGTTTAATGCTACAGGGAGGGAGACAGCCCCAGCATTTT	CASSLMLQGGRQPQHF
TRBV30	TRBJ2-7	TRBD2	NA	TGTGCCTGGAGTGCTAGCGGGTATTCCTACGAGCAGTACTTC	CAWSASGYSYEQYF
TRBV4-1	TRBJ1-4	TRBD1	NA	TGCGCCAGCAGCCAAGGTCCGGGACAGGGAAATGAAAAACTGTTTTTT	CASSQGPGQGNEKLFF
TRBV4-2	TRBJ1-2	NA	NA	TGTGCCAGCAGCCAAGGGGGGCAGGGCCGCTATGGCTACACCTTC	CASSQGGQGRYGYTF
TRBV27	TRBJ1-1	TRBD1	NA	TGTGCCAGCAGTAGAACAGGGGGCGTTGGGAACACTGAAGCTTTCTTT	CASSRTGGVGNTEAFF
TRBV2	TRBJ2-7	TRBD2	NA	TGTGCCAGCAGTACTCAGACTAGCGGGGGTTTCTACGAGCAGTACTTC	CASSTQTSGGFYEQYF
TRBV2	TRBJ1-5	TRBD1	once	TGTGCCAGCAGAGAGGGACAGGCGGGTAATCAGCCCCAGCATTTT	CASREGQAGNQPQHF
TRBV12-3/TRBV12-4	TRBJ2-1	NA	NA	TGTGCCAGCAGCCCCAGCCAAGAGCAGTTCTTC	CASSPSQEQFF
TRBV5-1	TRBJ1-4	TRBD1	NA	TGCGCCAGCAGCGACGGGACAGGTTCTTCCGGTGAAAAACTGTTTTTT	CASSDGTGSSGEKLFF
TRBV6-6	TRBJ1-1	NA	NA	TGTGCCAGCAGGAGGAAAGGACGGGCGGATTCGGCTGAAGCTTTCTTT	CASRRKGRADSAEAFF
TRBV7-2	TRBJ2-1	NA	NA	TGTGCCAGCAGCTTAGGGGGGCTAAACAATGAGCAGTTCTTC	CASSLGGLNNEQFF
TRBV3-1/TRBV3-2	TRBJ1-5	NA	NA	TGTGCCAGCAGCCAAGATCCCCCAGGACGGGGGACCTCTAGCAATCAGCCCCAGCATTTT	CASSQDPPGRGTSSNQPQHF
TRBV27	TRBJ1-1	NA	NA	TGTGCCAGCAGTCTGACGGTCAACACTGAAGCTTTCTTT	CASSLTVNTEAFF
TRBV5-6	TRBJ1-1	NA	NA	TGTGCCAGCAGCTTTGGCAGGGAAACTGAAGCTTTCTTT	CASSFGRETEAFF
TRBV9	TRBJ2-7	NA	NA	TGTGCCAGCAGCACTAGGGGCGGGCTCGAGCAGTACTTC	CASSTRGGLEQYF
TRBV7-2	TRBJ2-3	NA	NA	TGTGCCAGCAGCTTACCCATCACAGATACGCAGTATTTT	CASSLPITDTQYF
TRBV30	TRBJ2-3	TRBD2	NA	TGTGCCGCCACCACTAGCGGGGGCACAGATACGCAGTATTTT	CAATTSGGTDTQYF
TRBV11-1	TRBJ2-7	NA	NA	TGTGCCAGCAGCTTAGGGGCGAGATACGAGCAGTACTTC	CASSLGARYEQYF
TRBV4-2	TRBJ2-2	NA	NA	TGTGCCAGCAGCCAGCTTCCTCCGTCTGGTAACACCGGGGAGCTGTTTTTT	CASSQLPPSGNTGELFF
TRBV4-3	TRBJ1-4	NA	NA	TGCGCCAGCAGCCAAGACCTCCGGGGCCCGGAAAAACTGTTTTTT	CASSQDLRGPEKLFF
TRBV7-9	TRBJ1-1	NA	NA	TGTGCCAGCAGCAAAGGTCTCGGTCCGGGCACTGAAGCTTTCTTT	CASSKGLGPGTEAFF
TRBV21-1	TRBJ1-3	NA	NA	TGTGCCAGCAGCAAAGGGGGACATGGCTGGAACACCATATATTTT	CASSKGGHGWNTIYF
TRBV19	TRBJ1-2	NA	NA	TGTGCCAGTAGTATCGGACGGACTGGCTACACCTTC	CASSIGRTGYTF
TRBV4-3	TRBJ2-7	NA	NA	TGCGCCAGCAGCCAAGATTTGGTCTACGAGCAGTACTTC	CASSQDLVYEQYF
TRBV5-6	TRBJ2-7	NA	NA	TGTGCCAGCAGCTTGGGGATAGGGGCGTCCTACGAGCAGTACTTC	CASSLGIGASYEQYF
TRBV3-1/TRBV3-2	TRBJ2-7	NA	NA	TGTGCCAGCAGCCGGAGTCCGGGTGGAATCTCCTACGAGCAGTACTTC	CASSRSPGGISYEQYF